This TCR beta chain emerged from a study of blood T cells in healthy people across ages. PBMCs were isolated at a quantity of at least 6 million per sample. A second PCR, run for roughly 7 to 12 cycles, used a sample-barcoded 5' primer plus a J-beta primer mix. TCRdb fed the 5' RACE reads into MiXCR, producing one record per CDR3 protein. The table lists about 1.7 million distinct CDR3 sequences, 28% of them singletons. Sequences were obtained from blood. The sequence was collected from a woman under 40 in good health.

The chain's CDR3 is CASSPLIEQGARTDTQYF. The CDR3 DNA is TGTGCCAGCTCACCGCTCATCGAACAGGGGGCCCGCACAGATACGCAGTATTTT. V gene TRBV18 combines with J gene TRBJ2-3; 9 bases agree with TRBD1. The CDR3 runs to 18 residues. The germline CDR1 and CDR2 sequences are KGHSH and LQKENI. V was clipped by 3 bases and J by 1 base; unmatched bases: 11.